Here is one TCR beta chain with its context. This sample is part of a study of Ad26.COV2.S vaccination and SARS-CoV-2 variants. Trimming at V came to 7 bases and at J to 4 bases, leaving 7 bases not matched to a gene. Germline V gene data show CDR1 as LNHDA and CDR2 as SQIVND (reference sequence). CDR3 length: 15 residues. Sequenced by immunoSEQ multiplex PCR; TCRdb stores in-frame clones only, minus some. The data hold around 400,000 clones, with about 88% observed a single time. The treatment denotes: 15 to 20 received Ad26.COV2.S at low or high dose, single or two shots; several received placebo; per-sample allocation not given. All samples were drawn on day 63, counting from the first vaccine or placebo injection.

The J gene is TRBJ2-2, the V gene TRBV19; 9 bases match TRBD1. This clonotype originated in a person aged 18 to 65 who received the Ad26.COV2.S COVID-19 vaccine or a placebo. Sequences were derived from peripheral blood, sampled in a trial of Ad26.COV2.S vaccine versus placebo. The CDR3 bases are TGTGCCAGTACCACAGGGGGCGCGGTCACCGGGGAGCTGTTTTTT. This translates into CASTTGGAVTGELFF.